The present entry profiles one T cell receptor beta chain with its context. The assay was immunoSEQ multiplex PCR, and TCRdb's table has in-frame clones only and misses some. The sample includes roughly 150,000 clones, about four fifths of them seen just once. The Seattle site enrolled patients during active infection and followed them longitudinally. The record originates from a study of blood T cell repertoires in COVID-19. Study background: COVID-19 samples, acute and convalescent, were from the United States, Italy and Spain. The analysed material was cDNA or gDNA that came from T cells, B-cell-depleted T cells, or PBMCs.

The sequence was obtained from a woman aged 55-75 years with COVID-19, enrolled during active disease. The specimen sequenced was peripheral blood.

CDR3 nucleotides: TGCGCCAGCAGTACTGGACATAATAATTCACCCCTCCACTTT. This codes for CASSTGHNNSPLHF. V usage is TRBV10-1 and J usage is TRBJ1-6; the D gene is possibly TRBD1 (5 bases). Germline V gene data show CDR1 as WNHNN and CDR2 as SYGVQD (reference sequence). V lost 5 bases and J lost 5, with 10 bases in between. This CDR3 spans 14 amino acids.